Below, 17 T cell receptor beta chains from the same sample are listed, as sequenced in a study of cytomegalovirus exposure and HLA in healthy donors. The PCR had 60 Vbeta and 13 Jbeta primers. Clones were read by immunoSEQ multiplex PCR, and TCRdb kept only the in-frame ones, dropping some. The data show some 84,000 clones, roughly 61% seen once. Sequenced input: PBMCs. The receptors come from a woman in her forties in good health and CMV-seropositive.

This clone showed up just once. V gene TRBV6-1 combines with J gene TRBJ2-2; 13 nucleotides match TRBD2. This CDR3 has 20 amino acids. Unmatched junction bases numbered 15, after V lost 2 bases and J lost 6 bases. Germline CDR1 is MNHNS and CDR2 is SASEGT. The CDR3 DNA is TGTGCCAGCAGTGAATCGCCTGGGCGGGGACTAGCGGGATTCGCCGGGGAGCTGTTTTTT. Translation: CASSESPGRGLAGFAGELFF.

This sequence joins TRBV29-1 and TRBJ2-1; tentatively, D is TRBD1 (6 bases). Germline V gives CDR1 SQVTM, CDR2 ANQGSEA. The V end lost 3 bases, the J end lost 1 base, and 10 bases lay between the germline ends. This CDR3 is built from 14 residues. The CDR3 loop is CSVERGTSYNEQFF. The CDR3 DNA is TGCAGCGTTGAGAGGGGGACGTCCTACAATGAGCAGTTCTTC.

A few counts support this clone. The chain couples TRBV4-1 to TRBJ2-1; 7 bases map to TRBD2. CDR1 is MGHRA and CDR2 is YSYEKL in the germline V gene. Trimming at V came to 6 bases and at J to 7 bases, leaving 9 bases not matched to a gene. The length of the CDR3 is 14 residues. CDR3 amino acids: CASRPGLGRNEQFF. In nucleotides, the CDR3 is TGCGCCAGCAGACCCGGACTAGGAAGGAATGAGCAGTTCTTC.

The chain has TRBV7-9 and TRBJ2-7, with TRBD1 matching 8 bases. J gave up 3 bases and V 5 bases, and 3 bases lay outside the gene matches. The CDR3 runs to 13 residues. The germline CDR1 and CDR2 sequences are SEHNR and FQNEAQ (reference sequence). The DNA for the CDR3 is TGTGCCAGCAGCCCTGGACAGGGCTACGAGCAGTACTTC. It specifies CASSPGQGYEQYF.

This clone was seen more than once but under ten times. The chain has TRBV6-5 and TRBJ1-5; D remains unclear. Per the germline V gene, CDR1 is MNHEY and CDR2 is SVGAGI. V lost 6 bases and J lost 7, with 13 bases in between. The CDR3 is 13 amino acids. The CDR3 spells CASSPRRGQPQHF. Written as DNA, the CDR3 is TGTGCCAGCAGCCCCCGCCGAGGACAGCCCCAGCATTTT.

The rearrangement joins TRBV28 to TRBJ2-3, with TRBD1 as a possible D gene (5 bases). The V end lost 9 bases, the J end lost 3 bases, and 19 bases lay between the germline ends. The CDR3 sequence is 15 residues long. Germline CDR1 reads MDHEN; CDR2 reads SYDVKM. DNA for the CDR3: TGTGCCAGTCCCCCGACAGTTAGTAGGACAGATACGCAGTATTTT. Translated, it gives CASPPTVSRTDTQYF.

The chain has TRBV6-1 and TRBJ2-7; D is ambiguous. CDR3 length: 14 amino acids. Germline lookup yields CDR1 MNHNS and CDR2 SASEGT. V was shortened by 9 bases and J by 3 bases, with 18 bases between the two germline ends. DNA of the CDR3: TGTGCCAGTAACCTAGGAAAGGCGGTCTACGAGCAGTACTTC. This codes for CASNLGKAVYEQYF.

The chain uses TRBV4-3 and TRBJ1-5; D is perhaps TRBD1 (5 bases). This CDR3 spans 16 amino acids. Trimming pared 0 bases from V and 3 bases from J, leaving 12 bases between. Per germline, CDR1 LGHNA and CDR2 YSLEER. CDR3 in DNA: TGCGCCAGCAGCCAAGATTGGGGGGTCATCAATCAGCCCCAGCATTTT. Translated: CASSQDWGVINQPQHF.

J is TRBJ2-7 and V is TRBV19; perhaps TRBD2 as D (6 bases). V was cut by 6 bases and J by 2 bases, with 11 bases left in between. The germline gives CDR1 LNHDA, CDR2 SQIVND (reference sequence). There are 13 residues in the CDR3. DNA of the CDR3: TGTGCCAGTAGAGGGACTGATACCTACGAGCAGTACTTC. Amino acid sequence: CASRGTDTYEQYF.

This chain joins TRBV5-4 and TRBJ2-5, with 8 bases that match TRBD2. This CDR3 is built from 17 residues. Unmatched junction bases numbered 9, after V lost 0 bases and J lost 2 bases. CDR1 is SGHNT and CDR2 is YYREEE in the germline V gene (reference sequence). CDR3 in amino acids: CASSLEGKSSGQETQYF. CDR3 coding DNA: TGTGCCAGCAGCTTGGAGGGGAAATCTAGCGGGCAAGAGACCCAGTACTTC.

The chain has TRBV7-9 and TRBJ1-2; 10 bases are a match to TRBD1. Germline CDR1 is SEHNR and CDR2 is FQNEAQ (reference sequence). This CDR3 spans 16 amino acids. V was clipped by 3 bases and J by 7 bases; unmatched bases: 11. The CDR3 spells CASSLGQGIGSSGYTF. CDR3 nucleotide sequence: TGTGCCAGCAGCTTGGGACAGGGGATTGGAAGTAGTGGCTACACCTTC.

The V gene is TRBV5-4, the J gene TRBJ2-7, with 8 bases that match TRBD1. The V gene's germline CDR1 is SGHNT and CDR2 YYREEE (reference sequence). CDR3 size: 14 residues. V shed 4 bases and J 5 bases; nucleotides not matched to a gene: 8. The CDR3 DNA reads as TGTGCCAGCAGCCCATCCAGGACAGGGAACGAGCAGTACTTC. This gives the protein CASSPSRTGNEQYF.

This rearrangement joins TRBV15 to TRBJ1-2, with D tentatively TRBD1 (6 bases). This CDR3 has 18 residues. The V gene lost 1 base and the J gene lost 6 bases, with 24 bases spanning the gap. Germline V gene sequence: CDR1 LNHNV, CDR2 YYDKDF (reference sequence). CDR3 bases: TGTGCCACCAGCAGAGGTTACAGGGCGAAGGAGGACAGCCATGGCTACACCTTC. This encodes CATSRGYRAKEDSHGYTF.

The J gene is TRBJ2-7, the V gene TRBV4-3; TRBD1 agrees at 9 bases. CDR1 and CDR2 (germline): LGHNA, YSLEER. The junction had 5 bases not matched to a gene; V was cut back by 3 bases and J by 5 bases. There are 14 residues in the CDR3. CDR3 sequence (DNA): TGCGCCAGCAGCCACGACAGGGGGATCAACGAGCAGTACTTC. Translating gives CASSHDRGINEQYF.

This chain joins TRBV5-1 and TRBJ2-5; no definite D call. CDR1 and CDR2 from the germline V gene are SGHRS and YFSETQ. V was shortened by 0 bases and J by 5 bases, with 11 bases between the two germline ends. CDR3 length: 14 residues. The CDR3 DNA sequence: TGCGCCAGCAGCTTGGGACTCCAACGGGAGACCCAGTACTTC. This encodes CASSLGLQRETQYF. The entire variable domain, with the rest obtained from reference TRBV5-1 and TRBJ2-5, is as follows: KAGVTQTPRYLIKTRGQQVTLSCSPISGHRSVSWYQQTPGQGLQFLFEYFSETQRNKGNFPGRFSGRQFSNSRSEMNVSTLELGDSALYLCASSLGLQRETQYFGPGTRLLVL.

This clone was seen more than once but under ten times. The rearrangement joins TRBV4-3 to TRBJ1-1; the match to TRBD1 covers 7 bases. With V trimmed by 0 bases and J by 7 bases, 14 bases remained unmatched. Germline lookup yields CDR1 LGHNA and CDR2 YSLEER. The CDR3 spans 17 residues. The CDR3 coding sequence is TGCGCCAGCAGCCAAGATACAGGGGAGTGGTATCGCGGTGAAGCTTTCTTT. The encoded protein is CASSQDTGEWYRGEAFF.

This clone appeared a few times. This chain joins TRBV28 and TRBJ1-4, with 7 bases that match TRBD1. Germline V gene sequence: CDR1 MDHEN, CDR2 SYDVKM. The CDR3 runs to 15 residues. Germline trimming cut 6 bases from V and 8 bases from J; bases unmatched to any gene: 12. The CDR3 DNA sequence: TGTGCCAGCAGCAGCCGACAGGGTAGCGGCGAAAAACTGTTTTTT. This sequence encodes CASSSRQGSGEKLFF.